These 14 T cell receptor beta chains share one sample of origin, sequenced in a study of T cells in Graves' hyperthyroidism and ophthalmopathy. TCR beta CDR3 sequences were amplified from RNA transcripts. HTBI primers were used for first-round RT-PCR of the TCR CDR3. Using its own MiXCR run on the multiplex PCR reads, TCRdb lists one record per CDR3 protein. There are under 400,000 distinct CDR3 sequences in the sample; 20% to 25% occur only once, and 73% lies in the top ten. The specimen was blood. The receptors shown here come from a man aged 45-65 years with Graves' hyperthyroidism.

This clonotype occurred once. This chain connects TRBV27 to TRBJ2-1; D is unresolved. V lost 3 bases and J lost 4, with 10 bases in between. The CDR3 consists of 14 residues. The germline CDR1 and CDR2 sequences are MNHEY and SMNVEV (reference sequence). CDR3 region: CASSFERGYNEQFF. DNA of the CDR3: TGTGCCAGCAGTTTTGAGCGAGGTTACAATGAGCAGTTCTTC.

A remark on this clonotype: A read error may explain this, as a much larger clone is one base away. This chain uses TRBV11-3 with TRBJ2-7; D gene ambiguous. CDR3 length equals 12 residues. Germline lookup yields CDR1 SGHNT and CDR2 YENEEA. V lost 3 bases to trimming and J lost 2 bases, with 5 bases between them. The CDR3 sequence is CASSFEAYEQYF. The CDR3 nucleotides are TGTGCCAGCAGCTTCGAAGCCTACGAGCAGTACTTC.

The gene calls are TRBV5-1 and TRBJ2-3; 10 bases are shared with TRBD2. Germline V gene sequence: CDR1 SGHRS, CDR2 YFSETQ. Germline trimming cut 3 bases from V and 1 base from J; bases unmatched to any gene: 5. This CDR3 contains 16 residues. CDR3: CASSSGLAARTDTQYF. CDR3 nucleotides: TGCGCCAGCAGCTCAGGACTAGCGGCACGCACAGATACGCAGTATTTT.

This clonotype was seen many times. The chain carries TRBV11-2 and TRBJ2-6, with no clear D. The V gene's germline CDR1 is SGHAT and CDR2 FQNNGV. This CDR3 comprises 15 residues. V lost 0 bases and J lost 0, with 3 bases in between. In nucleotides, the CDR3 is TGTGCCAGCAGCTTAGATCCCTCTGGGGCCAACGTCCTGACTTTC. Its translation: CASSLDPSGANVLTF.

This clonotype was found a few times. The chain employs TRBV20-1 and TRBJ2-1; TRBD2 agrees at 10 bases. The CDR3 extends over 15 amino acids. Germline V gene sequence: CDR1 DFQATT, CDR2 SNEGSKA (reference sequence). V was pared by 5 bases and J by 5 bases, with 9 bases of the junction left unmatched. The CDR3 coding sequence is TGCAGTGCTGTTAAAGCGGGAGGGGTAAACAATGAGCAGTTCTTC. It encodes CSAVKAGGVNNEQFF.

Concerning this clonotype: This may arise from a read error, as a much more abundant clone is one base away. The rearrangement links TRBV11-1 to TRBJ2-2; 11 positions agree with TRBD2. The germline gives CDR1 SGHAT, CDR2 FQDESV (reference sequence). CDR3 size: 16 residues. The chain's CDR3 is CASSSKLAGDTGERFF. CDR3 in DNA: TGTGCCAGCAGCTCAAAACTAGCGGGAGACACCGGGGAGCGGTTTTTT.

This clonotype has at least ten counts. The chain is built from TRBV28 and TRBJ2-6; the match to TRBD1 covers 9 bases. The CDR3 is made up of 17 amino acids. Germline V gene data show CDR1 as MDHEN and CDR2 as SYDVKM. Losses at the gene ends were 5 bases for V and 0 bases for J; bases not matched to a gene: 5. CDR3 region: CASSPGTGTSGANVLTF. CDR3 in DNA: TGTGCCAGCAGTCCCGGGACAGGGACCTCTGGGGCCAACGTCCTGACTTTC.

This clonotype has ten or more counts. The V call is TRBV11-2, the J call TRBJ1-2; 8 positions match TRBD1. The germline gives CDR1 SGHAT, CDR2 FQNNGV. The trim removed 5 bases at V and 4 bases at J, leaving 9 bases unmatched. This CDR3 is built from 15 residues. The CDR3 here is CASSQNAGTGYGYTF. CDR3 nucleotide sequence: TGTGCCAGCAGCCAGAACGCCGGGACAGGCTATGGCTACACCTTC.

This clonotype was observed at least ten times. The V and J genes are TRBV28 and TRBJ1-1; no clear D. V was shortened by 1 base and J by 6 bases, with 6 bases between the two germline ends. The CDR3 consists of 12 residues. Per the germline V gene, CDR1 is MDHEN and CDR2 is SYDVKM. This CDR3 reads CASSLSDAEAFF. The CDR3 coding sequence is TGTGCCAGCAGTTTATCGGATGCTGAAGCTTTCTTT.

The chain uses TRBV9 and TRBJ2-2; D is undetermined. V lost 0 bases and J lost 8, with 8 bases in between. The germline V gene has CDR1 SGDLS and CDR2 YYNGEE. The CDR3 consists of 13 residues. CDR3 DNA: TGTGCCAGCAGCGTAGTAGGGTCGGGGGAGCTGTTTTTT. This translates into CASSVVGSGELFF.

The chain has TRBV14 and TRBJ2-7; D might be TRBD1 or TRBD2, each matching 5 bases. In germline, CDR1 is SGHDN, CDR2 FVKESK. V lost 9 bases and J 2 bases, leaving 14 bases between the germline ends. The CDR3 has 13 amino acids. CDR3 nucleotides: TGTGCCAGTGGTTTCGGGGCCCCCTACGAGCAGTACTTC. This gives the protein CASGFGAPYEQYF.

The sample holds many counts of this clonotype. This rearrangement joins TRBV28 to TRBJ2-1, with 11 nucleotides matching TRBD2. The germline V gene encodes CDR1 MDHEN and CDR2 SYDVKM. The length of the CDR3 is 19 residues. V shed 4 bases, J shed 0 bases, and the junction held 11 bases outside the gene matches. The CDR3 nucleotides read TGTGCCAGCAGTTGGGCTATAGCGGGAGGGGGGAGCTCCTACAATGAGCAGTTCTTC. Encoded protein: CASSWAIAGGGSSYNEQFF. Combining the CDR3 with reference TRBV28 and TRBJ2-1 gives the whole variable domain DVKVTQSSRYLVKRTGEKVFLECVQDMDHENMFWYRQDPGLGLRLIYFSYDVKMKEKGDIPEGYSVSREKKERFSLILESASTNQTSMYLCASSWAIAGGGSSYNEQFFGPGTRLTVL.

This clonotype was observed many times. The chain is built from TRBV7-2 and TRBJ2-7; D is unresolved. Trimming pared 1 base from V and 4 bases from J, leaving 14 bases between. Germline V gives CDR1 SGHTA, CDR2 FQGNSA. The CDR3 contains 15 residues. This CDR3 reads CASSLVSRAEYEQYF. CDR3 sequence (DNA): TGTGCCAGCAGCTTAGTCTCCAGAGCTGAGTACGAGCAGTACTTC.

At least ten counts were recorded for this clonotype. The chain combines TRBV28 with TRBJ2-3; 8 bases align to TRBD2. This CDR3 is built from 16 residues. Germline CDR1 reads MDHEN; CDR2 reads SYDVKM. V dropped 3 bases and J dropped 5; count of bases not matched to a gene: 10. CDR3 in amino acids: CASSFSAAGGIDTQYF. For the CDR3, the DNA is TGTGCCAGCAGTTTTTCAGCGGCGGGAGGTATAGATACGCAGTATTTT.